This TCR beta chain appears in the sequencing data of a study of shared clonotypes between healthy human individuals. The ends lost 3 bases at V and 10 bases at J; junction bases unmatched: 14. There are 15 residues in the CDR3. CDR1 SGDLS and CDR2 YYNGEE come from the germline V gene. Generated by immunoSEQ multiplex PCR, the TCRdb table keeps only in-frame clones and is missing some. The repertoire holds about 2.4 million clones, under 95% seen once, with approximately 0.36% in the top ten. Specimen: naive CD4+ T cells from PBMCs. As for subset: CD45RA+ positively selected. The chain uses TRBV9 and TRBJ2-7; 9 bases fit TRBD2. The receptor was derived from a man aged 18 to 29 in good health. Some clones in this sample may be carry-over from other donors' samples. The CDR3 spells CASSERAVSSGDQYF. For the CDR3, the DNA is TGTGCCAGCAGCGAACGAGCGGTTTCTAGCGGGGATCAGTACTTC.